This TCR beta chain is from a study of T cells expressing NK-cell markers. One entry per CDR3 protein, without DNA, is what TCRdb gives after re-calling the 5' RACE reads. The table for this sample gives 120,000 to 150,000 distinct CDR3 sequences. CDR3 length: 13 residues. Germline lookup yields CDR1 MDHEN and CDR2 SYDVKM. Sequenced: blood T cells: a sorted CD56 or NKG2C T cell subset, CD4+ or CD8+ T cells, or bulk PBMC T cells (not recorded which). This clonotype was obtained from a man between 18 and 35 years old in good health. The chain is built from TRBV28 and TRBJ2-7; TCRdb selects TRBD1, and the lack of DNA leaves this call unchecked. Here the CDR3 reads CASSLLQGDEQYF.